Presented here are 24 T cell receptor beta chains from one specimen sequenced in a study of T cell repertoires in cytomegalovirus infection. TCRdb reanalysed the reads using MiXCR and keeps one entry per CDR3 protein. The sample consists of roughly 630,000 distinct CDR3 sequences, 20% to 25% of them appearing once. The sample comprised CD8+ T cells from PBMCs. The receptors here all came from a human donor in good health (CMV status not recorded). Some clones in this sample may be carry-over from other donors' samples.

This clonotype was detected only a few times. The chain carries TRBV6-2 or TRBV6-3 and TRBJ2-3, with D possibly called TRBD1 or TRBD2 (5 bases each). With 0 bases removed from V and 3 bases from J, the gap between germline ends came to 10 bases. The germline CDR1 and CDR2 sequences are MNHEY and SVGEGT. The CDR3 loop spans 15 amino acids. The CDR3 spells CASSYSGDGTDTQYF. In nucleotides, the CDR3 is TGTGCCAGCAGTTACTCGGGGGATGGGACAGATACGCAGTATTTT.

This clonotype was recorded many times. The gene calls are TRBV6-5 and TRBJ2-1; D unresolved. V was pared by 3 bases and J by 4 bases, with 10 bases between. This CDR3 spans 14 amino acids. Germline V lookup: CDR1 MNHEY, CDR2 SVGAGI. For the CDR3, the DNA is TGTGCCAGCAGTTATACACGGCAATACAATGAGCAGTTCTTC. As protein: CASSYTRQYNEQFF.

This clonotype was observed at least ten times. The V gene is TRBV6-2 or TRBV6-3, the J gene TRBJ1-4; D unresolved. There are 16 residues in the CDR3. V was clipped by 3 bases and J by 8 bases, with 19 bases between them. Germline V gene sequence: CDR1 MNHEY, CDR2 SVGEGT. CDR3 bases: TGTGCCAGCAGTTATTTACCGGGTGGTCAGCAAGAAAAACTGTTTTTT. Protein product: CASSYLPGGQQEKLFF.

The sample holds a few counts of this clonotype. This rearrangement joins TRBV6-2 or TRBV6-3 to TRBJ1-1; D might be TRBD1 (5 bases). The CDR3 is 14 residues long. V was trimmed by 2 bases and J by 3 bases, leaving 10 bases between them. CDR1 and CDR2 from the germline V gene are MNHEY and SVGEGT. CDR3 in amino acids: CASSYAGWDTEAFF. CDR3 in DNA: TGTGCCAGCAGTTACGCAGGGTGGGACACTGAAGCTTTCTTT.

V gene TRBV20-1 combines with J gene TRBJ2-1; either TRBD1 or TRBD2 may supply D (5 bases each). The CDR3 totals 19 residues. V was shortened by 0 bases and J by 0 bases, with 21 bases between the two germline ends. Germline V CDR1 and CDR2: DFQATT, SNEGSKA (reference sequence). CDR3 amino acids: CSAREWVGAGLSSYNEQFF. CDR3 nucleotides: TGCAGTGCTAGAGAATGGGTTGGGGCCGGACTGAGCTCCTACAATGAGCAGTTCTTC.

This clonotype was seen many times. CDR3 in amino acids: CASSPDRGQGILYGYTF. DNA of the CDR3: TGTGCCAGCAGCCCCGACCGGGGACAGGGGATTTTGTATGGCTACACCTTC. The chain combines TRBV7-2 with TRBJ1-2; 10 bases agree with TRBD1. The CDR3 totals 17 residues. V dropped 5 bases and J dropped 5; count of bases not matched to a gene: 14. Germline CDR1 reads SGHTA; CDR2 reads FQGNSA.

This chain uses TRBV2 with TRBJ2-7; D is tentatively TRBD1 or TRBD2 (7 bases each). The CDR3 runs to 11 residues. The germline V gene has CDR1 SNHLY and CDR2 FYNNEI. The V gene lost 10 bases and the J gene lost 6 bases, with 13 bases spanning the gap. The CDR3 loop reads CATRGGAEQYF. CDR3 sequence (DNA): TGTGCCACCAGGGGGGGGGCCGAGCAGTACTTC.

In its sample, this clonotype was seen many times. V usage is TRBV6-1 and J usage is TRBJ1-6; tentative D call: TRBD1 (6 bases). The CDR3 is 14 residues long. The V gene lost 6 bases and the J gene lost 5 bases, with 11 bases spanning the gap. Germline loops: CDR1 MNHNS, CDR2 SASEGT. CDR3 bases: TGTGCCAGCAGACGGACAGCGAATAATTCACCCCTCCACTTT. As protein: CASRRTANNSPLHF.

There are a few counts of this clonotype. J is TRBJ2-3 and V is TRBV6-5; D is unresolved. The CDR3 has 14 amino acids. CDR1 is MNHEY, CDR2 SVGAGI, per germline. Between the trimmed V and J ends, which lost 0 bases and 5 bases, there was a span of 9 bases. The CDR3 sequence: CASSYSGPQDTQYF. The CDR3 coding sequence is TGTGCCAGCAGTTACTCGGGTCCCCAAGATACGCAGTATTTT.

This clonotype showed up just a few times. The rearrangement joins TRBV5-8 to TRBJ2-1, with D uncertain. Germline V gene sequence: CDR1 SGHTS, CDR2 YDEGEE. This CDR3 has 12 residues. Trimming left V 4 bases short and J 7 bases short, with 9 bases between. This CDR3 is CASSGPANEQFF. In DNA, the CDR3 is TGTGCCAGCAGCGGGCCTGCTAATGAGCAGTTCTTC.

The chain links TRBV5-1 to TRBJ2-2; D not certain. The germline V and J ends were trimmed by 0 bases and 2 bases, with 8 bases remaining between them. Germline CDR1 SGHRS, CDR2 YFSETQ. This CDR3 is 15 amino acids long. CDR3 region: CASSLDMDNTGELFF. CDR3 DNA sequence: TGCGCCAGCAGCTTGGACATGGATAACACCGGGGAGCTGTTTTTT.

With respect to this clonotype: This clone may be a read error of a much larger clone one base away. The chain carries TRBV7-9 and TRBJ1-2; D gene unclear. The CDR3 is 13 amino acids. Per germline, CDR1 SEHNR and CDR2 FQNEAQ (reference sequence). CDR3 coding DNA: TGTGCCAGCTGCTTAGCGTTTCACTATGGCTACACCTTC. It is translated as CASCLAFHYGYTF.

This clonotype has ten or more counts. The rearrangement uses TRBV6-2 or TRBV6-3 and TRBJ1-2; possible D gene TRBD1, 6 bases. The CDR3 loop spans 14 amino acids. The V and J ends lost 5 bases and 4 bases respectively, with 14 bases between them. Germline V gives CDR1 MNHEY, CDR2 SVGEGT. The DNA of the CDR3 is TGTGCCAGCAGTCCAGAGGGACACTTCTATGGCTACACCTTC. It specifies CASSPEGHFYGYTF.

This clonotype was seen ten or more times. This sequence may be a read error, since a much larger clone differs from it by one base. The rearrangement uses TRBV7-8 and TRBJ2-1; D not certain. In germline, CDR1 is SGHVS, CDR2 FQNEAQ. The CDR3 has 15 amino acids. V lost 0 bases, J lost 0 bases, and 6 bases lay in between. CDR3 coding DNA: TGTGCCAGCAGCTTAGCGGAAAGCTCCTACAATGAGCAGTTCTTC. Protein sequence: CASSLAESSYNEQFF.

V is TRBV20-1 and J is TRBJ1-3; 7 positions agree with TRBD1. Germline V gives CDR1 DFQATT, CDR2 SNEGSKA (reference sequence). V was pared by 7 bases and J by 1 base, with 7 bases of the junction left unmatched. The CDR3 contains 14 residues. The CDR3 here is CSVDRDGSGNTIYF. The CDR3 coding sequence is TGCAGTGTTGACAGGGATGGGTCTGGAAACACCATATATTTT.

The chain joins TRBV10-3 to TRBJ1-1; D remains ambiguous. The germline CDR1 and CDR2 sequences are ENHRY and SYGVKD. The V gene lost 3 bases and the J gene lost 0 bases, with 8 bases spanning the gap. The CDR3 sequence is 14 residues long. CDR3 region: CAISDRGLNTEAFF. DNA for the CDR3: TGTGCCATCAGTGATCGGGGATTGAACACTGAAGCTTTCTTT.

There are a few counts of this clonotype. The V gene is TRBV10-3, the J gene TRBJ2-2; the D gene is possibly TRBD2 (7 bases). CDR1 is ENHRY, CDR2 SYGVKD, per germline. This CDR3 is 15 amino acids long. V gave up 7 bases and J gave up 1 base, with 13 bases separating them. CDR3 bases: TGTGCCATCACCGAGGGGGGGGTGAACACCGGGGAGCTGTTTTTT. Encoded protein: CAITEGGVNTGELFF.

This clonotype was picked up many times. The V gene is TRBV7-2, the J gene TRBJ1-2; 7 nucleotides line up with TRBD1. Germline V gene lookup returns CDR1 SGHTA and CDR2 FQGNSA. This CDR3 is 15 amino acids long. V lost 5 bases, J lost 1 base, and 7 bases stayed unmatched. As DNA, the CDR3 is TGTGCCAGCAGCGCTCACAGGGGACATAACTATGGCTACACCTTC. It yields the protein CASSAHRGHNYGYTF.

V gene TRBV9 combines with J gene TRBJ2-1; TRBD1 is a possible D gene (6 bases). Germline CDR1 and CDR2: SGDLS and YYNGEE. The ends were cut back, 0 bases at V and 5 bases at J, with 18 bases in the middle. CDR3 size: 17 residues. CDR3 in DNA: TGTGCCAGCAGCGTAGGTCTGGGGGCAGAGGAGGACAATGAGCAGTTCTTC. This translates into CASSVGLGAEEDNEQFF.

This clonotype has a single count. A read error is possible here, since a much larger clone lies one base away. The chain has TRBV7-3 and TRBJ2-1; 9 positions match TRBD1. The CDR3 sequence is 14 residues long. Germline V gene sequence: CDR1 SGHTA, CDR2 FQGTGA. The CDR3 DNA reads TGTGTCAGCAGTGACGGGACAGGGTGGGGTGAGCAGTTCTTC. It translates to CVSSDGTGWGEQFF.

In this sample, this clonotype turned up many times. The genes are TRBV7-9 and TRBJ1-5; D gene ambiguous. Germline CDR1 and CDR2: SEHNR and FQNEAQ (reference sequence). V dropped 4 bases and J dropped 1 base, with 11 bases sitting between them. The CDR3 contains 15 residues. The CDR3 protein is CASSSGSHSNQPQHF. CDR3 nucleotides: TGTGCCAGCAGCTCAGGCAGTCACAGCAATCAGCCCCAGCATTTT.

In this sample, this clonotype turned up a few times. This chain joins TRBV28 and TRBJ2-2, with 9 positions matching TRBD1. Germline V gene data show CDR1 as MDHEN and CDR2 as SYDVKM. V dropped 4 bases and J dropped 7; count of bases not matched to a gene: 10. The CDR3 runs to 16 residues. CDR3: CASSSIYRGRIGELFF. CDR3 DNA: TGTGCCAGCAGTTCCATCTACAGGGGGCGTATCGGGGAGCTGTTTTTT.

The CDR3 reads CSARDSSGGSDLEQYV. Written as DNA, the CDR3 is TGCAGTGCTAGAGATTCTAGCGGGGGGTCGGATCTGGAGCAGTACGTC. The chain uses TRBV20-1 and TRBJ2-7, with 11 bases matching TRBD2. The CDR3 is 16 residues long. V shed 0 bases, J shed 7 bases, and the junction held 11 bases outside the gene matches. Germline V gene sequence: CDR1 DFQATT, CDR2 SNEGSKA (reference sequence).

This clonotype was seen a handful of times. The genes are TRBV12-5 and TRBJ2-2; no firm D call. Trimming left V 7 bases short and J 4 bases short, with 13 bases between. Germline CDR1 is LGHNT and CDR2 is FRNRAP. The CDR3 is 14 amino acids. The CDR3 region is CASAPDTFTGELFF. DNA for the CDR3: TGTGCTAGTGCCCCCGATACTTTCACCGGGGAGCTGTTTTTT.